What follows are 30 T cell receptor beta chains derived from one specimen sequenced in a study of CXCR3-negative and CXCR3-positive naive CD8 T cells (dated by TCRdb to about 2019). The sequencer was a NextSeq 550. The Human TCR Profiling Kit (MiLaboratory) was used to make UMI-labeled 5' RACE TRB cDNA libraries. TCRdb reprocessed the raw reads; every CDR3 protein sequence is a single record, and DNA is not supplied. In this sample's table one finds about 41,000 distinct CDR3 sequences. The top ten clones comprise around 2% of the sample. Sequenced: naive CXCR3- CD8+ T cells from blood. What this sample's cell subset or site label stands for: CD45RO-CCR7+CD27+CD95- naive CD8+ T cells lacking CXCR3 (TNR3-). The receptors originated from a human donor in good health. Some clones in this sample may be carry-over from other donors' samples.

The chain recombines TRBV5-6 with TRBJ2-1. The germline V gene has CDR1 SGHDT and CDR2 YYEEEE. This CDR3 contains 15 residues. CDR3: CASSSDSSPYNEQFF.

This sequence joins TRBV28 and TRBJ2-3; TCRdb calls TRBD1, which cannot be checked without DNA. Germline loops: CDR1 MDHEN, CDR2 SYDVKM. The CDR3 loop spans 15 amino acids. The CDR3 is CASTPWRGGTDTQYF.

The chain's CDR3 is CASSQDASGSNEQYF. The chain uses TRBV4-3 and TRBJ2-7; TCRdb picks TRBD2, but there is no DNA to check that call. The V gene's germline CDR1 is LGHNA and CDR2 YSLEER. The CDR3 totals 15 residues.

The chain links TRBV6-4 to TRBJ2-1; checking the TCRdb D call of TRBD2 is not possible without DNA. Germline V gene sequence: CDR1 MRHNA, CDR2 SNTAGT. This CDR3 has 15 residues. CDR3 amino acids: CASSDSAGSYNEQFF.

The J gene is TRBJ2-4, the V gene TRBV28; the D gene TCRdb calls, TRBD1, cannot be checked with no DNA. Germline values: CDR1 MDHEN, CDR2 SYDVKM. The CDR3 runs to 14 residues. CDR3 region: CASSFSRDGNIQYF. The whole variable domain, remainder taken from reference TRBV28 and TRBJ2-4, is DVKVTQSSRYLVKRTGEKVFLECVQDMDHENMFWYRQDPGLGLRLIYFSYDVKMKEKGDIPEGYSVSREKKERFSLILESASTNQTSMYLCASSFSRDGNIQYFGAGTRLSVL.

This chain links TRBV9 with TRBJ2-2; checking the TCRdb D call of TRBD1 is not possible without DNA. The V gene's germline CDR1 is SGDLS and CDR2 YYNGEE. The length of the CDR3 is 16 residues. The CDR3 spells CASSAPGQGFTGELFF.

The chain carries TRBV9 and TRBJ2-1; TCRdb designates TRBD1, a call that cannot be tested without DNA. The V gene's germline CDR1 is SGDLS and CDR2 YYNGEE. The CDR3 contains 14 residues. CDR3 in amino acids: CASSGGQPNNEQFF.

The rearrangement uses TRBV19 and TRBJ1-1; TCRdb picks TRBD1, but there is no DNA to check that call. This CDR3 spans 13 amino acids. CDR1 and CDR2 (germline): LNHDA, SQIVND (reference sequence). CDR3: CASSSGSGTEAFF. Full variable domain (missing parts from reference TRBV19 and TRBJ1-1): DGGITQSPKYLFRKEGQNVTLSCEQNLNHDAMYWYRQDPGQGLRLIYYSQIVNDFQKGDIAEGYSVSREKKESFPLTVTSAQKNPTAFYLCASSSGSGTEAFFGQGTRLTVV.

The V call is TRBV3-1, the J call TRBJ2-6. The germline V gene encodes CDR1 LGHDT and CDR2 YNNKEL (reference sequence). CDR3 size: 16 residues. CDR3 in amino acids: CASSQVLGSGANVLTF. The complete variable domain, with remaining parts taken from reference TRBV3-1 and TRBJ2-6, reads DTAVSQTPKYLVTQMGNDKSIKCEQNLGHDTMYWYKQDSKKFLKIMFSYNNKELIINETVPNRFSPKSPDKAHLNLHINSLELGDSAVYFCASSQVLGSGANVLTFGAGSRLTVL.

The CDR3 protein is CASSRTGTTNEKLFF. The chain joins TRBV7-9 to TRBJ1-4; TCRdb outputs TRBD1, but without DNA this stays unchecked. This CDR3 contains 15 residues. The germline CDR1 and CDR2 sequences are SEHNR and FQNEAQ (reference sequence).

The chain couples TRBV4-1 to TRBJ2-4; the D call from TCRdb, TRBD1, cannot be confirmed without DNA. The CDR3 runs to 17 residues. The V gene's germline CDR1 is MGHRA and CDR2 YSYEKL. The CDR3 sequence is CASSPSPGGVSKNIQYF.

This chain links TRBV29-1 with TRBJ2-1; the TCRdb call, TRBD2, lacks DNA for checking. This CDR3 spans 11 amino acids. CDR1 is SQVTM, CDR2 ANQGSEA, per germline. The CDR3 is CSVSGSNEQFF.

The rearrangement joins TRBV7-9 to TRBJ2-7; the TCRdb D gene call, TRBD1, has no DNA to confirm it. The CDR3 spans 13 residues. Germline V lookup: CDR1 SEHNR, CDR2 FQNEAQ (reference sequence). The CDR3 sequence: CASSRQGRYEQYF.

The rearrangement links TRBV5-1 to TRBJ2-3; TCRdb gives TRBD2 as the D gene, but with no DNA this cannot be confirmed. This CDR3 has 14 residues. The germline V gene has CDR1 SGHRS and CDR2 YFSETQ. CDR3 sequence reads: CASSPAGYTDTQYF.

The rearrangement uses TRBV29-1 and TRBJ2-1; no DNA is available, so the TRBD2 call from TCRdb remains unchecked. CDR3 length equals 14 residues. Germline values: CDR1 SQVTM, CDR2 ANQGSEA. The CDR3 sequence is CSGIDSGSKNEQFF.

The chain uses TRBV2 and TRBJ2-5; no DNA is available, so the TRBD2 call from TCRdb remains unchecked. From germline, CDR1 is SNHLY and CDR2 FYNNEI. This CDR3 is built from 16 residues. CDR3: CASSMLPAAGGETQYF.

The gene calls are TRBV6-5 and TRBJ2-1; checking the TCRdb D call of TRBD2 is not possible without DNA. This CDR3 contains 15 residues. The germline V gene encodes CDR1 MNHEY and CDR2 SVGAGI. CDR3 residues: CASSYRLAVTNEQFF.

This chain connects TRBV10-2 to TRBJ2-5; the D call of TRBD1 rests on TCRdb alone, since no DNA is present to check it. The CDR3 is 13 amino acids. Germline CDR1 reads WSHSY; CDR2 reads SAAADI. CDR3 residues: CATLGGSQETQYF.

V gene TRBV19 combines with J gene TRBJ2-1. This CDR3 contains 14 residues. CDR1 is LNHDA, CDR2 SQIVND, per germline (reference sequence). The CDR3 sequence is CASSISGPYNEQFF.

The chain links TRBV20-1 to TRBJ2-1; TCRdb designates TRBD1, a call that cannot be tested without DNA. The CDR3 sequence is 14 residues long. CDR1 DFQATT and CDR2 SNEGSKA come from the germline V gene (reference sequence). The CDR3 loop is CSARGRGRNNEQFF.

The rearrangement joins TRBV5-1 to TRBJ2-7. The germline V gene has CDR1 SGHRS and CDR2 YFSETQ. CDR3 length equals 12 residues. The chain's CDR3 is CASSLTAYEQYF.

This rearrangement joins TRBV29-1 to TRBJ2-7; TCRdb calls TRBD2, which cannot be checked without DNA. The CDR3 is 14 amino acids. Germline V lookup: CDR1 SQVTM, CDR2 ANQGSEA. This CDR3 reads CSVGGAGQSYEQYF.

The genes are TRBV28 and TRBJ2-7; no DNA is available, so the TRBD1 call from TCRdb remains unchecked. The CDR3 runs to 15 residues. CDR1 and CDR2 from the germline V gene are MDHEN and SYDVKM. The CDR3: CASSGPRDRGHEQYF.

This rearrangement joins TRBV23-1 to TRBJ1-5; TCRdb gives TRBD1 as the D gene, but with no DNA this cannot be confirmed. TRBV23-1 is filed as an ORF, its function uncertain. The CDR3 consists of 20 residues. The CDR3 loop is CASIQSSPPNPGVVNQPQHF.

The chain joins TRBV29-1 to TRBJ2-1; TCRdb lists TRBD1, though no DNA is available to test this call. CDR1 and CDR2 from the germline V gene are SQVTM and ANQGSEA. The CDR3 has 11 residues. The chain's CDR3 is CSARVQGGQFF.

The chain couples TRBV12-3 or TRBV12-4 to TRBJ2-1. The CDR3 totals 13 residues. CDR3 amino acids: CASSFWQSNEQFF.

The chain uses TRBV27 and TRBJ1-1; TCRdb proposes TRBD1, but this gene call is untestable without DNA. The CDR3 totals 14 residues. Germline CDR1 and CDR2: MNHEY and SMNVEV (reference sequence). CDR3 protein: CASSLGTGNTEAFF.

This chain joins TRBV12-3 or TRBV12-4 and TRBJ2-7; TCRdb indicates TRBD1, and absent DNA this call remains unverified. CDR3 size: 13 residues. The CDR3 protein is CASSSGYSYEQYF.

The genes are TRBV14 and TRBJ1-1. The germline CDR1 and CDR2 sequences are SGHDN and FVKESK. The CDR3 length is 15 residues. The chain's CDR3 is CASSQVRELNTEAFF.

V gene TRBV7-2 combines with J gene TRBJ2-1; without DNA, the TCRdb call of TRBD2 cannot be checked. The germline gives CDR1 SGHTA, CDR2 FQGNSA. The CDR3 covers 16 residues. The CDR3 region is CASRPPAGGVYNEQFF.